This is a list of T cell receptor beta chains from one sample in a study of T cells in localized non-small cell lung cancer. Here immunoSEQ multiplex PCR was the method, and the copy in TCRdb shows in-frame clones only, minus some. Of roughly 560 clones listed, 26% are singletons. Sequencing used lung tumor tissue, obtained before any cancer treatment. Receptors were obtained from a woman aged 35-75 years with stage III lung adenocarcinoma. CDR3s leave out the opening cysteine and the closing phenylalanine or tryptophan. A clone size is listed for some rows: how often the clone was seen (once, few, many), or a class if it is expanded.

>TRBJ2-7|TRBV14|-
ASSKRGSGTSAREQY
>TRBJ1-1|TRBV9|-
ASSARGRGGGDTEAF
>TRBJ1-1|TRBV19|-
ASSIVAANTEAF
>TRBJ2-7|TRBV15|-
ATSRVPPPTRGAYEQY
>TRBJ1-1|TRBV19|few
ASRTGTVAEAF
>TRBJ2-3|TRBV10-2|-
ASSDGKKPTDERGTDTQY
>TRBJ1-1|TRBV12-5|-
ASGFLGGEATEAF
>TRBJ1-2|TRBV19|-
ASSIGTGNYGYT
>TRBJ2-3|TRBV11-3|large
ASSQIPRDRDTDTQY
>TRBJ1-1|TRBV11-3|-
ASSPFSDRENTEAF
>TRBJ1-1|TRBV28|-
ASSPGTGVRTEAF
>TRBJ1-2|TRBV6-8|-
ASSPAGQGFTGYT
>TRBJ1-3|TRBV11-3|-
ASSSSGTERGNTIY
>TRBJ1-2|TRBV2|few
ASTLTPGDNYGYT
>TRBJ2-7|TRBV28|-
ASRLPGGRNEQY
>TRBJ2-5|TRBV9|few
ASSERDYQETQY
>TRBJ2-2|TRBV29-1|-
SVYEGTGELF
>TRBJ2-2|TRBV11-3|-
ASSFGGGRAGELF
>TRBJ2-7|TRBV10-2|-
ASSDSGKPYEQY
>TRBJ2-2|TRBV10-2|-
ASSEGRTTITGELF
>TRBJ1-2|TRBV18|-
ASSPSGASHYGYT
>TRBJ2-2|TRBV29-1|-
SVGQGHGELF
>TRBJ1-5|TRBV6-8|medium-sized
ATSTGDPNQPQH
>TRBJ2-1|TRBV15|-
ATSEGSGGPSSYNEQF
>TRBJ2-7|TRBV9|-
ASSVGERSSLY
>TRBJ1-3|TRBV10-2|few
ASSATGSGNTIY
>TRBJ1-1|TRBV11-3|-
ASSSRWRGLMNTEAF
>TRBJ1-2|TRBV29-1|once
SVGDSREGYT
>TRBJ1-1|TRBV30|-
AWSVPPGGTEAF
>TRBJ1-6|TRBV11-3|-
ASSLGGLANSPLH
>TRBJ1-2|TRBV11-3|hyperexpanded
ASSARTGNDYGYT
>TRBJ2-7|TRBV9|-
ASSVWSSEQY
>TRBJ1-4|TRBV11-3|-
ASSLDWSRTNEKLF
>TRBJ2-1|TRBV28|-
ASSFLAGDEQF
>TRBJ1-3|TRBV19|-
ASTVGTGNTIY
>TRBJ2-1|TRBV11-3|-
ASSQGTGGADEQF
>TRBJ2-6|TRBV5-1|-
ASRYGPFGANVLT